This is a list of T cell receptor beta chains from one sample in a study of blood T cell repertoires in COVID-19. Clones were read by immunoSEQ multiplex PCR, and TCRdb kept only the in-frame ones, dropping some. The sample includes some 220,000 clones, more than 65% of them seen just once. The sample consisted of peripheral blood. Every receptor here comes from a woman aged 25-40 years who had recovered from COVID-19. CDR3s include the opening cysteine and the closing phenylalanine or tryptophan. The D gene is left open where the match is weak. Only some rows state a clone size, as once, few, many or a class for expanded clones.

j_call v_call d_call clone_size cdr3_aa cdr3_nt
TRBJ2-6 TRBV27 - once CASSEEGLSGANVLTF TGTGCCAGCAGCGAGGAGGGCCTCTCTGGGGCCAACGTCCTGACTTTC
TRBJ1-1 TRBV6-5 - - CASTPNMGGTEAFF TGTGCCAGCACCCCAAATATGGGGGGGACTGAAGCTTTCTTT
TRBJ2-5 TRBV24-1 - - CATSEFASSKGQQETQYF TGTGCCACCAGTGAGTTTGCCTCCTCAAAAGGACAGCAAGAGACCCAGTACTTC
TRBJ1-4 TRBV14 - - CASSRTANEKLFF TGTGCCAGCAGCCGGACAGCAAATGAAAAACTGTTTTTT
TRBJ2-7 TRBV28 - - CASTLNIGQHYEQYF TGTGCCAGCACCCTAAACATCGGACAGCACTACGAGCAGTACTTC
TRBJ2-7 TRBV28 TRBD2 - CASSLWELAGEVEQYF TGTGCCAGCAGTTTATGGGAACTAGCGGGAGAGGTGGAGCAGTACTTC
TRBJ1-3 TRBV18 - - CASSPPGPISGNTIYF TGTGCCAGCTCACCACCGGGCCCGATTTCTGGAAACACCATATATTTT
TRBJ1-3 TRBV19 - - CASSIGSSGNTIYF TGTGCCAGTAGTATTGGCAGCTCTGGAAACACCATATATTTT
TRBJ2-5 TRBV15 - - CATSQRFEGEETQYF TGTGCCACCAGTCAGAGATTCGAGGGAGAAGAGACCCAGTACTTC
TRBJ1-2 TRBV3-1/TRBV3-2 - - CASSPELLHGYTF TGTGCCAGCAGCCCAGAACTACTCCATGGCTACACCTTC
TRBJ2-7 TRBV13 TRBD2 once CASSLVGSSGRYEQYF TGTGCCAGCAGCTTAGTAGGGTCTAGCGGGAGATACGAGCAGTACTTC
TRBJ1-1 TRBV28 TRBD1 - CASSLPGTGNTEAFF TGTGCCAGCAGTTTACCCGGGACAGGGAACACTGAAGCTTTCTTT
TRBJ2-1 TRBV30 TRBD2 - CAWDRLAGGRGQFF TGTGCCTGGGACCGGCTAGCGGGGGGGAGGGGGCAGTTCTTC
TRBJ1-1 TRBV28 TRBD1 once CASSPDTGGTEAFF TGTGCCAGCAGTCCGGACACAGGGGGCACTGAAGCTTTCTTT
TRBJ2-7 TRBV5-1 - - CASSPNGYEQYF TGCGCCAGCAGCCCCAACGGCTACGAGCAGTACTTC
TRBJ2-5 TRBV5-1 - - CASSGGNFEETQYF TGCGCCAGCAGCGGGGGGAATTTCGAAGAGACCCAGTACTTC
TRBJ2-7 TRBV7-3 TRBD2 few CASSSGLGYEQYF TGTGCCAGCAGCTCGGGACTAGGCTACGAGCAGTACTTC
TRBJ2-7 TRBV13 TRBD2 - CASSPGTSGTYEQYF TGTGCCAGCAGCCCGGGGACTAGCGGGACTTACGAGCAGTACTTC